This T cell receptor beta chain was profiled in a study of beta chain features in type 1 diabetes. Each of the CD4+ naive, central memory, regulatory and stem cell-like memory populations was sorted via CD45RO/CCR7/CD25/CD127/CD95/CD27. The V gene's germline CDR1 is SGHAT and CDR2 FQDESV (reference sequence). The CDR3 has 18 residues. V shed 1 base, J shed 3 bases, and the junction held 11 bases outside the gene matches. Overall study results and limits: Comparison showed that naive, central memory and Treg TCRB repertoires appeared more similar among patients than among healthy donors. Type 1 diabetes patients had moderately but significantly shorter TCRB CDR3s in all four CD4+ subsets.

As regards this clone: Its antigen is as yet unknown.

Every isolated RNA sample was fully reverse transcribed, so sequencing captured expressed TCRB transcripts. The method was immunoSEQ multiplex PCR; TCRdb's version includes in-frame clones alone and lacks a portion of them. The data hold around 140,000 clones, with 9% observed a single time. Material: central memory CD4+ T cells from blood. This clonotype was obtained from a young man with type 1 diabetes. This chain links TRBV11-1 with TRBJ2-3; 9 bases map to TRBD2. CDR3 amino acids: CASSLGSSGVPWTDTQYF. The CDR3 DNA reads TGTGCCAGCAGCTTAGGGTCTAGCGGGGTCCCGTGGACAGATACGCAGTATTTT. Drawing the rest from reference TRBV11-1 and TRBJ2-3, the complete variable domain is EAEVAQSPRYKITEKSQAVAFWCDPISGHATLYWYRQILGQGPELLVQFQDESVVDDSQLPKDRFSAERLKGVDSTLKIQPAELGDSAMYLCASSLGSSGVPWTDTQYFGPGTRLTVL.